The clone carrying this T cell receptor (beta chain) was recorded many times. The target antigen is unknown. Fresh peripheral blood, approximately 10 ml, was the source of the PBMCs. The ends were cut back, 2 bases at V and 7 bases at J, with 9 bases in the middle. CDR1 and CDR2 from the germline V gene are MDHEN and SYDVKM. This CDR3 is built from 13 residues. The data derive from a study of T cells in Graves' hyperthyroidism and ophthalmopathy. The study's findings and limits: Within blood appeared most thyroid clonotypes that had expanded above 0.001.

TCR beta CDR3 sequences were amplified from RNA transcripts. In the first-round RT-PCR of the TCR CDR3, the HTBI primer set was used. One entry per CDR3 protein results from TCRdb running MiXCR on the multiplex PCR reads. The sample records fewer than 450,000 distinct CDR3 sequences, roughly 15% being singletons. This sequence joins TRBV28 and TRBJ2-1; possibly TRBD2 for D (6 bases). This TCR was sampled from a woman in her fifties or sixties with Graves' ophthalmopathy. The specimen was blood. This chain's CDR3 is CASSLNGGNEQFF. Here the CDR3 DNA reads TGTGCCAGCAGTTTAAACGGGGGAAATGAGCAGTTCTTC.